There are a few counts of the clone carrying this T cell receptor beta chain. Its antigen is still unknown. Libraries for TCRalpha and TCRbeta carried sample barcodes and unique molecular identifiers via 5'RACE. TCRdb analysed the 5' RACE reads with MiXCR anew, one entry per CDR3 protein. The sample consists of roughly 250,000 distinct CDR3 sequences, about 16% of them appearing once. This record belongs to a study of T-cell memory formation after mild COVID-19. Study findings and constraints: Whereas later expanders leaned CD4+, clones contracting day 15 to 85 showed a balanced CD4/CD8 makeup. Clones which contracted sat mainly in CM and EM if CD4+, and in EMRA if CD8+.

There are 15 residues in the CDR3. Germline CDR1 and CDR2: SGHRS and YFSETQ. The junction had 8 bases not matched to a gene; V was cut back by 4 bases and J by 6 bases. The V gene is TRBV5-1, the J gene TRBJ2-1, with 9 bases matching TRBD2. The receptor's source is a man aged 18 to 30 who had mild COVID-19 (a few samples of this study predate the infection). Cell type and time point are not known. Sequencing was done on a sample of PBMCs or a T cell subset sorted from them (not recorded which). CDR3 region: CASSLQRGALNEQFF. The DNA for the CDR3 is TGCGCCAGCAGCCTTCAGCGGGGGGCCCTCAATGAGCAGTTCTTC.